One sample yielded the 31 T cell receptor beta chains listed below, sequenced in a study of PD-L1 blockade in urothelial cancer. Time point denoted: pretreatment peripheral blood. Sequencing was performed with immunoSEQ multiplex PCR; in TCRdb, only in-frame clones are kept and a portion is missing. The sample lists 70,000 to 95,000 clones; around 83% were seen once. Sample: PBMCs, taken around atezolizumab (anti-PD-L1) treatment. All receptors derive from a man aged 55 to 70 with urothelial cancer.

The V call is TRBV6-6, the J call TRBJ2-7; 7 nucleotides match TRBD1. CDR1 is MNHNY and CDR2 is SVGAGI in the germline V gene (reference sequence). After removal of 7 bases from V and 2 bases from J, the junction contained 5 bases not matched to a gene. This CDR3 is 13 amino acids long. CDR3 coding DNA: TGTGCCAGCACCCGGGACAGTACCTACGAGCAGTACTTC. This gives the protein CASTRDSTYEQYF.

The genes are TRBV16 and TRBJ1-5; possibly TRBD1 for D (5 bases). Germline V lookup: CDR1 KGHSY, CDR2 FQNENV. V gave up 1 base and J gave up 7 bases, with 14 bases separating them. The CDR3 spans 15 residues. For the CDR3, the DNA is TGTGCCAGCAGCCAATTTAGTCCAGGGAGGCAGCCCCAGCATTTT. Its protein is CASSQFSPGRQPQHF.

This clone has a handful of counts. The chain joins TRBV7-6 to TRBJ2-1, with D possibly TRBD2 on 6 matching bases. This CDR3 spans 16 amino acids. Germline V gene sequence: CDR1 SGHVS, CDR2 FNYEAQ. Between the trimmed V and J ends, which lost 1 base and 5 bases, there was a span of 15 bases. This CDR3 reads CASSLDGFGSHNEQFF. The CDR3 bases are TGTGCCAGCAGCTTAGATGGGTTCGGGAGTCACAATGAGCAGTTCTTC.

This clone was detected only once. The chain recombines TRBV7-2 with TRBJ1-4; TRBD1 matches 10 bases. Per germline, CDR1 SGHTA and CDR2 FQGNSA. CDR3 length: 14 residues. Unmatched junction bases numbered 4, after V lost 7 bases and J lost 5 bases. The CDR3 loop is CASTRTGGNEKLFF. In nucleotides, the CDR3 is TGTGCCAGCACCCGGACAGGGGGGAATGAAAAACTGTTTTTT. Full variable domain (rest looked up from reference TRBV7-2 and TRBJ1-4): GAGVSQSPSNKVTEKGKDVELRCDPISGHTALYWYRQSLGQGLEFLIYFQGNSAPDKSGLPSDRFSAERTGGSVSTLTIQRTQQEDSAVYLCASTRTGGNEKLFFGSGTQLSVL.

The V and J genes are TRBV7-6 and TRBJ1-1; TRBD1 agrees at 7 bases. This CDR3 has 15 amino acids. With 1 base clipped from V and 8 bases from J, the junction kept 10 bases outside the gene matches. Germline V gives CDR1 SGHVS, CDR2 FNYEAQ. CDR3 in amino acids: CASSLEAARGQEAFF. The CDR3 coding sequence is TGTGCCAGCAGCTTAGAAGCAGCTCGGGGACAGGAAGCTTTCTTT.

This clone was picked up a small number of times. The chain combines TRBV5-4 with TRBJ2-3; 8 nucleotides align to TRBD1. Germline-derived CDR1 and CDR2 are SGHNT and YYREEE (reference sequence). This CDR3 has 15 amino acids. The ends lost 4 bases at V and 4 bases at J; junction bases unmatched: 8. In DNA, the CDR3 is TGTGCCAGCAGCCGGGACCCAGGGGGCGCAGATACGCAGTATTTT. Its protein product is CASSRDPGGADTQYF.

The gene calls are TRBV7-8 and TRBJ2-1; 13 bases map to TRBD2. The CDR3 runs to 15 residues. In germline, CDR1 is SGHVS, CDR2 FQNEAQ. V trimming: 5 bases; J trimming: 9 bases; junction bases outside the gene matches: 7. The CDR3 reads CASSPGLAGVSEQFF. CDR3 sequence (DNA): TGTGCCAGCAGCCCCGGACTAGCGGGAGTTTCTGAGCAGTTCTTC.

J is TRBJ2-1 and V is TRBV7-6, with TRBD1 identical over 10 bases. Trimming took 0 bases from V and 3 from J; bases not matched to a gene: 8. The CDR3 sequence is 18 residues long. From germline, CDR1 is SGHVS and CDR2 FNYEAQ. CDR3 coding DNA: TGTGCCAGCAGCTTAGCGGGACAGGGGTCCGGCAACTACAATGAGCAGTTCTTC. As protein: CASSLAGQGSGNYNEQFF.

V usage is TRBV10-3 and J usage is TRBJ2-5, with a tentative D call TRBD1 (6 bases). This CDR3 spans 16 amino acids. Trimming took off 4 bases at V and 3 bases at J, with 18 bases between the two ends. Germline CDR1 is ENHRY and CDR2 is SYGVKD. CDR3 nucleotides: TGTGCCATCAGTGGGTGGGCAGAGGGGGAAGAAGAGACCCAGTACTTC. Residues: CAISGWAEGEEETQYF.

The V and J genes are TRBV18 and TRBJ2-4; 7 bases are shared with TRBD1. V trimming: 6 bases; J trimming: 3 bases; junction bases outside the gene matches: 5. CDR3 length: 14 amino acids. Germline-derived CDR1 and CDR2 are KGHSH and LQKENI. The CDR3 nucleotides are TGTGCCAGCTCCAGGGACAGCCGCAAAAACATTCAGTACTTC. This translates into CASSRDSRKNIQYF.

The DNA of the CDR3 is TGTGCCAGCAGCCCGTCCCTCCGAACAGGGGGCTACGAGCAGTACTTC. It translates to CASSPSLRTGGYEQYF. The V and J genes are TRBV13 and TRBJ2-7; 8 bases are shared with TRBD1. Germline CDR1 PRHDT, CDR2 FYEKMQ (reference sequence). Losses at the gene ends were 5 bases for V and 3 bases for J; bases not matched to a gene: 12. The CDR3 extends over 16 amino acids.

V is TRBV4-1 and J is TRBJ1-6, with 9 bases that match TRBD1. This CDR3 spans 15 amino acids. Germline CDR1 and CDR2: MGHRA and YSYEKL. V trimming: 2 bases; J trimming: 7 bases; junction bases outside the gene matches: 3. CDR3 region: CASSQTGGINSPLHF. CDR3 nucleotide sequence: TGCGCCAGCAGCCAAACAGGGGGCATCAATTCACCCCTCCACTTT.

The chain links TRBV4-1 to TRBJ2-3; 8 bases line up with TRBD2. Trimming took 2 bases from V and 0 from J; bases not matched to a gene: 7. The CDR3 length is 17 residues. CDR1 is MGHRA, CDR2 YSYEKL, per germline. The chain's CDR3 is CASSQLIAGTSTDTQYF. The CDR3 DNA follows: TGCGCCAGCAGCCAATTGATAGCGGGAACTAGCACAGATACGCAGTATTTT.

The V gene is TRBV19, the J gene TRBJ1-2, with 8 bases matching TRBD1. CDR3 length equals 15 residues. The V and J ends lost 10 bases and 3 bases, in that order; junction bases with no gene match: 13. Germline values: CDR1 LNHDA, CDR2 SQIVND (reference sequence). CDR3 nucleotides: TGTGCCACCAGAAACAGGGGGAAGAAAGACTATGGCTACACCTTC. It specifies CATRNRGKKDYGYTF.

The chain links TRBV4-1 to TRBJ2-5, with a possible D match to TRBD1 (6 bases). CDR3 size: 13 residues. Trimming took off 5 bases at V and 5 bases at J, with 12 bases between the two ends. Germline V CDR1 and CDR2: MGHRA, YSYEKL. The DNA of the CDR3 is TGCGCCAGCAGCTCATACAGGGTGGAGACCCAGTACTTC. This sequence encodes CASSSYRVETQYF.

The V and J genes are TRBV4-1 and TRBJ2-3, with 8 bases matching TRBD1. CDR1 is MGHRA, CDR2 YSYEKL, per germline. J gave up 1 base and V 3 bases, and 9 bases lay outside the gene matches. The CDR3 consists of 17 residues. CDR3 protein: CASSQGFGQGGTDTQYF. In DNA form, the CDR3 reads TGCGCCAGCAGCCAGGGGTTCGGACAGGGTGGCACAGATACGCAGTATTTT.

V gene TRBV6-1 combines with J gene TRBJ2-7; weak D call: TRBD1 (6 bases). Germline V gene lookup returns CDR1 MNHNS and CDR2 SASEGT. Trimming took 5 bases from V and 2 from J, leaving 10 bases between them. The CDR3 length is 13 residues. CDR3 loop: CASSFTGTYEQYF. CDR3 in DNA: TGTGCCAGCAGTTTTACAGGGACCTACGAGCAGTACTTC.

The chain combines TRBV4-1 with TRBJ1-1; D is perhaps TRBD1 (5 bases). V was shortened by 5 bases and J by 6 bases, with 16 bases between the two germline ends. CDR3 length equals 14 residues. Germline loops: CDR1 MGHRA, CDR2 YSYEKL. CDR3 in amino acids: CASSSPTARAEAFF. The CDR3 DNA reads TGCGCCAGCAGCTCACCGACAGCCCGAGCTGAAGCTTTCTTT.

This chain connects TRBV5-6 to TRBJ2-1, with TRBD1 matching 8 bases. The length of the CDR3 is 13 residues. Per the germline V gene, CDR1 is SGHDT and CDR2 is YYEEEE. Trimming removed 2 bases from V and 9 bases from J; junction bases left unmatched: 4. CDR3 in amino acids: CASSFGQGGEQFF. As DNA, the CDR3 is TGTGCCAGCAGCTTTGGACAGGGCGGTGAGCAGTTCTTC.

This chain links TRBV10-3 with TRBJ1-5; 7 bases match TRBD1. CDR1 is ENHRY and CDR2 is SYGVKD in the germline V gene. After removal of 4 bases from V and 5 bases from J, the junction contained 11 bases not matched to a gene. This CDR3 comprises 16 residues. CDR3 protein: CAISARGGQTDQPQHF. CDR3 DNA sequence: TGTGCCATCAGTGCCCGGGGGGGACAGACCGATCAGCCCCAGCATTTT.

The chain couples TRBV11-2 to TRBJ1-1; 8 bases are shared with TRBD1. In germline, CDR1 is SGHAT, CDR2 FQNNGV. V shed 3 bases, J shed 3 bases, and the junction held 9 bases outside the gene matches. The CDR3 length is 16 residues. The CDR3 region has the DNA TGTGCCAGCAGCTTTGGTCCAGGGGGCACGGACACTGAAGCTTTCTTT. It encodes CASSFGPGGTDTEAFF. Full variable domain (missing parts from reference TRBV11-2 and TRBJ1-1): EAGVAQSPRYKIIEKRQSVAFWCNPISGHATLYWYQQILGQGPKLLIQFQNNGVVDDSQLPKDRFSAERLKGVDSTLKIQPAKLEDSAVYLCASSFGPGGTDTEAFFGQGTRLTVV.

This sequence joins TRBV18 and TRBJ2-7; D might be TRBD2 (5 bases). Trimming shortened V by 6 bases and J by 4 bases, and 16 bases separated the two germline ends. The CDR3 totals 14 residues. Per the germline V gene, CDR1 is KGHSH and CDR2 is LQKENI. The CDR3 bases are TGTGCCAGCTCCTGGACTGATGTCCGTTACGAGCAGTACTTC. Amino acid sequence: CASSWTDVRYEQYF.

This clone was counted once. The rearrangement links TRBV28 to TRBJ1-2; D is unresolved. The length of the CDR3 is 11 residues. The germline V gene has CDR1 MDHEN and CDR2 SYDVKM. V lost 6 bases, J lost 8 bases, and 10 bases lay in between. The CDR3 nucleotides are TGTGCCAGCAGCTCCAGCGTAGGCTACACCTTC. This translates into CASSSSVGYTF.

The chain has TRBV2 and TRBJ2-1; D may be TRBD2 (5 bases). Trimming cost V 5 bases and J 9 bases, with 11 bases left between them. The CDR3 extends over 12 amino acids. The germline gives CDR1 SNHLY, CDR2 FYNNEI. The CDR3 DNA reads as TGTGCCAGCAGTTTTGGACTGACTGAGCAGTTCTTC. Translating it yields CASSFGLTEQFF. The full variable domain, completed using reference TRBV2 and TRBJ2-1, is EPEVTQTPSHQVTQMGQEVILRCVPISNHLYFYWYRQILGQKVEFLVSFYNNEISEKSEIFDDQFSVERPDGSNFTLKIRSTKLEDSAMYFCASSFGLTEQFFGPGTRLTVL.

The V call is TRBV29-1, the J call TRBJ2-7, with 15 bases fitting TRBD2. This CDR3 has 15 amino acids. Trimming removed 4 bases from V and 2 bases from J; junction bases left unmatched: 3. Germline CDR1 and CDR2: SQVTM and ANQGSEA. CDR3 nucleotides: TGCAGCGTTGGGACTAGCGGGAGGGACCCCTACGAGCAGTACTTC. The encoded protein is CSVGTSGRDPYEQYF.

The chain is built from TRBV27 and TRBJ2-7; 7 bases match TRBD1. With 0 bases clipped from V and 0 bases from J, the junction kept 2 bases outside the gene matches. The V gene's germline CDR1 is MNHEY and CDR2 SMNVEV (reference sequence). The CDR3 is made up of 15 amino acids. The CDR3 DNA sequence: TGTGCCAGCAGTTTATCCGGGACAGTCTCCTACGAGCAGTACTTC. Translation gives CASSLSGTVSYEQYF.

The rearrangement joins TRBV5-4 to TRBJ1-3; D call uncertain. V was cut by 0 bases and J by 0 bases, with 13 bases left in between. The CDR3 spans 17 residues. Germline V gives CDR1 SGHNT, CDR2 YYREEE (reference sequence). The DNA for the CDR3 is TGTGCCAGCAGCTTGGCCCCCAGTGGGAGCTCTGGAAACACCATATATTTT. Its protein is CASSLAPSGSSGNTIYF.

The chain links TRBV5-1 to TRBJ1-3; the match to TRBD1 covers 8 bases. Per the germline V gene, CDR1 is SGHRS and CDR2 is YFSETQ. The CDR3 is 16 amino acids. The trim removed 5 bases at V and 3 bases at J, leaving 10 bases unmatched. CDR3 sequence reads: CASRATGTGIGNTIYF. The CDR3 DNA reads TGCGCCAGCAGAGCTACCGGGACAGGAATTGGAAACACCATATATTTT.

V usage is TRBV5-6 and J usage is TRBJ2-1; 8 bases match TRBD2. The ends lost 0 bases at V and 5 bases at J; junction bases unmatched: 7. Germline values: CDR1 SGHDT, CDR2 YYEEEE. The CDR3 runs to 16 residues. CDR3 loop: CASSLARLAGNNEQFF. As DNA, the CDR3 is TGTGCCAGCAGCTTGGCCCGGCTAGCGGGTAACAATGAGCAGTTCTTC.

The rearrangement uses TRBV12-5 and TRBJ2-3; D perhaps matches TRBD2 (6 bases). V was clipped by 0 bases and J by 2 bases, with 12 bases between them. The germline CDR1 and CDR2 sequences are LGHNT and FRNRAP. The CDR3 sequence is 16 residues long. The CDR3 loop reads CASGLVLAVTTDTQYF. In DNA, the CDR3 is TGTGCTAGTGGTTTGGTGTTAGCGGTCACCACAGATACGCAGTATTTT. Complete variable domain (other parts from reference TRBV12-5 and TRBJ2-3): DARVTQTPRHKVTEMGQEVTMRCQPILGHNTVFWYRQTMMQGLELLAYFRNRAPLDDSGMPKDRFSAEMPDATLATLKIQPSEPRDSAVYFCASGLVLAVTTDTQYFGPGTRLTVL.

The chain couples TRBV10-3 to TRBJ1-1; 9 positions match TRBD1. Per germline, CDR1 ENHRY and CDR2 SYGVKD. The CDR3 totals 15 residues. The J segment lost 1 base and the V segment lost 4 bases, leaving 4 bases of the junction unmatched. CDR3 nucleotide sequence: TGTGCCATCAGTGGGAAGGACAGGGGGAACACTGAAGCTTTCTTT. Its translation: CAISGKDRGNTEAFF.